This T cell receptor (beta chain) was profiled in a study of blood T cell repertoires in COVID-19. Looking at the study overall: The United States, Italy and Spain were the sources of the acute and convalescent COVID-19 samples.

After removal of 0 bases from V and 8 bases from J, the junction contained 5 bases not matched to a gene. Germline V CDR1 and CDR2: LNHNV, YYDKDF (reference sequence). The CDR3 runs 15 residues. Sequencing used immunoSEQ multiplex PCR; TCRdb keeps in-frame clones, though not all of them. This sample has roughly 100,000 clones, with around 86% found just once. The source is a woman in her seventies with acute or convalescent COVID-19. Sequenced material: peripheral blood. The chain has TRBV15 and TRBJ1-4; 8 nucleotides align to TRBD1. For the CDR3, the DNA is TGTGCCACCAGCAGAGATGCCAGGGGGCACGAAAAACTGTTTTTT. Protein: CATSRDARGHEKLFF.